The source of this TCR beta chain is a study of cytomegalovirus exposure and HLA in healthy donors. Points from the study as a whole: Testing in vitro showed a few CMV-associated chains specific for CMV antigens. CMV serostatus was the only recorded immune exposure for donors.

The PCR had 60 Vbeta and 13 Jbeta primers. Assay: immunoSEQ multiplex PCR; the TCRdb copy retains only in-frame clones and omits some. Among about 160,000 clones listed, more than 65% were seen once. CDR1 is LGHNT and CDR2 is FRNRAP in the germline V gene. Germline trimming cut 2 bases from V and 5 bases from J; bases unmatched to any gene: 8. The CDR3 has 17 residues. As for this clone: The antigen is undetermined.

The chain links TRBV12-5 to TRBJ2-3; 12 nucleotides align to TRBD2. Sequencing used PBMCs. This receptor was identified in a man over 45 in good health and CMV-seropositive. CDR3 region: CASGLSESLAGGDTQYF. In DNA form, the CDR3 reads TGTGCTAGTGGTTTGTCGGAATCACTAGCGGGAGGAGATACGCAGTATTTT.